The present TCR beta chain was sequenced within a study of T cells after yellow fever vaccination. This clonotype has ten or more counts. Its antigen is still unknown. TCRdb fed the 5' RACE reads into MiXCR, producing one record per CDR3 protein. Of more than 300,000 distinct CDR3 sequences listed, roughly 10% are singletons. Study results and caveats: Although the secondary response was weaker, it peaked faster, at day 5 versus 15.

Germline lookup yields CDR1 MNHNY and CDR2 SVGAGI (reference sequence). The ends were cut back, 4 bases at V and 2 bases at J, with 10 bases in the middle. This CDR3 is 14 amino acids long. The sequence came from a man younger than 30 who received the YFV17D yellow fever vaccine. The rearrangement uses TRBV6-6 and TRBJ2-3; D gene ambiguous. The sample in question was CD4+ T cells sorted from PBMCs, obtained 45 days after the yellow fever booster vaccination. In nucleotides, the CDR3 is TGTGCCAGCAGTTTGGCCTCTCCCACAGATACGCAGTATTTT. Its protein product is CASSLASPTDTQYF.